Listed here are 23 T cell receptor beta chains from one sample, sequenced in a study of T cell responses to AZD1222 COVID-19 vaccine. Here immunoSEQ multiplex PCR was the method, and the copy in TCRdb shows in-frame clones only, minus some. The sample records about 140,000 clones, 90% to 95% being singletons. The source material was peripheral blood, sampled on day 0 of AZD1222 vaccination. Source of these receptors: an adult in good health.

The sample holds a few counts of this clone. V and J are TRBV7-3 and TRBJ2-2; 9 nucleotides agree with TRBD2. J was trimmed by 6 bases and V by 2 bases; bases with no gene match: 7. Germline values: CDR1 SGHTA, CDR2 FQGTGA. This CDR3 contains 16 residues. CDR3 protein: CASSLGSGRTSGELFF. CDR3 DNA: TGTGCCAGCAGCTTAGGAAGCGGGAGGACCTCCGGGGAGCTGTTTTTT.

This clone has only one observation. V usage is TRBV18 and J usage is TRBJ1-1, with a weak D call TRBD1 (5 bases). V was clipped by 0 bases and J by 0 bases, with 8 bases between them. The CDR3 contains 15 residues. CDR1 is KGHSH, CDR2 LQKENI, per germline. In nucleotides, the CDR3 is TGTGCCAGCTCACCACCGGGACGGTTGAACACTGAAGCTTTCTTT. This sequence encodes CASSPPGRLNTEAFF.

The chain combines TRBV29-1 with TRBJ1-1; D is ambiguous. V shed 4 bases and J shed 1 base, with 13 bases lying between them. Germline assignment: CDR1 SQVTM and CDR2 ANQGSEA. The CDR3 runs to 14 residues. DNA for the CDR3: TGCAGCGTTGTGGGCGGCCCGGGGAACACTGAAGCTTTCTTT. It yields the protein CSVVGGPGNTEAFF.

The chain couples TRBV18 to TRBJ2-7, with D perhaps TRBD1 (6 bases). Germline CDR1 and CDR2: KGHSH and LQKENI. V was pared by 5 bases and J by 0 bases, with 14 bases between. The CDR3 loop spans 15 amino acids. The CDR3 region has the DNA TGTGCCAGCTCAGGCTCCGGGACACACTCCTACGAGCAGTACTTC. Its protein is CASSGSGTHSYEQYF.

The gene calls are TRBV5-6 and TRBJ1-1; D is ambiguous. The length of the CDR3 is 13 residues. Trimming cost V 4 bases and J 11 bases, with 18 bases left between them. Germline values: CDR1 SGHDT, CDR2 YYEEEE. The CDR3 sequence: CASSNGPLEDAFF. As DNA, the CDR3 is TGTGCCAGCAGCAACGGGCCGCTGGAGGACGCTTTCTTT.

The chain uses TRBV9 and TRBJ2-3, with D unresolved. The V end was cut by 0 bases, the J end by 1 base, with 6 bases between. CDR1 and CDR2 (germline): SGDLS, YYNGEE. This CDR3 spans 14 amino acids. The CDR3 nucleotides read TGTGCCAGCAGCGTAGCTTGGGGCACAGATACGCAGTATTTT. Amino acid sequence: CASSVAWGTDTQYF.

The rearrangement joins TRBV30 to TRBJ1-2; 12 nucleotides align to TRBD1. The trim removed 3 bases at V and 5 bases at J, leaving 4 bases unmatched. The CDR3 is 14 amino acids. Germline V gene sequence: CDR1 GTSNPN, CDR2 SVGIG (reference sequence). This CDR3 reads CAWRVGQGAYGYTF. The DNA for the CDR3 is TGTGCCTGGAGGGTGGGACAGGGGGCGTATGGCTACACCTTC.

This rearrangement joins TRBV27 to TRBJ2-7, with TRBD1 matching 8 bases. The trim removed 2 bases at V and 6 bases at J, leaving 15 bases unmatched. This CDR3 comprises 17 residues. Germline V lookup: CDR1 MNHEY, CDR2 SMNVEV (reference sequence). CDR3 region: CASSLAVRGRFGFEQYF. CDR3 DNA sequence: TGTGCCAGCAGTTTAGCCGTCAGGGGGCGGTTCGGTTTCGAGCAGTACTTC.

The chain combines TRBV18 with TRBJ1-5; possibly TRBD1 for D (5 bases). Between the trimmed V and J ends, which lost 4 bases and 8 bases, there was a span of 15 bases. Germline CDR1 KGHSH, CDR2 LQKENI. The CDR3 contains 14 residues. The DNA of the CDR3 is TGTGCCAGCTCACTAGTTCGGGGCTTGGAGCCCCAGCATTTT. Translating gives CASSLVRGLEPQHF.

This chain joins TRBV11-2 and TRBJ1-2, with D possibly matching TRBD1 (5 bases). This CDR3 has 15 amino acids. V lost 1 base and J lost 0, with 9 bases in between. Germline lookup yields CDR1 SGHAT and CDR2 FQNNGV. The CDR3 nucleotides are TGTGCCAGCAGCTTAGGGGACCTAGCTAACTATGGCTACACCTTC. Protein: CASSLGDLANYGYTF.

The chain has TRBV5-1 and TRBJ2-3; 7 nucleotides match TRBD2. After removal of 0 bases from V and 2 bases from J, the junction contained 3 bases not matched to a gene. The CDR3 loop spans 15 amino acids. Germline CDR1 is SGHRS and CDR2 is YFSETQ. CDR3 sequence: CASSLDGRPTDTQYF. The CDR3 DNA follows: TGCGCCAGCAGCTTGGACGGGAGGCCCACAGATACGCAGTATTTT. Supplemented by reference TRBV5-1 and TRBJ2-3, the full variable domain reads KAGVTQTPRYLIKTRGQQVTLSCSPISGHRSVSWYQQTPGQGLQFLFEYFSETQRNKGNFPGRFSGRQFSNSRSEMNVSTLELGDSALYLCASSLDGRPTDTQYFGPGTRLTVL.

CDR3 coding DNA: TGTGCCAGCAGTGCCCTCTCTGGAAACACCATATATTTT. It codes for CASSALSGNTIYF. The gene calls are TRBV25-1 and TRBJ1-3; D remains unclear. This CDR3 has 13 residues. From germline, CDR1 is MGHDK and CDR2 SYGVNS. V was clipped by 4 bases and J by 0 bases, with 4 bases between them.

The chain couples TRBV5-5 to TRBJ1-3; unclear D gene. V was clipped by 1 base and J by 3 bases, with 5 bases between them. CDR3 length equals 13 residues. CDR1 SGHKS and CDR2 YYEKEE come from the germline V gene (reference sequence). The CDR3 region is CASSLYNGNTIYF. CDR3 nucleotides: TGTGCCAGCAGCTTGTACAATGGAAACACCATATATTTT.

The rearrangement joins TRBV4-2 to TRBJ1-2; 9 positions match TRBD1. The junction had 15 bases not matched to a gene; V was cut back by 3 bases and J by 4 bases. The CDR3 spans 18 residues. Germline-derived CDR1 and CDR2 are LGHNA and YNFKEQ. CDR3 in DNA: TGTGCCAGCAGCCACCTAGGGGGACAGGGTAGTCTGGGCTATGGCTACACCTTC. It is translated as CASSHLGGQGSLGYGYTF.

The chain combines TRBV6-5 with TRBJ2-5, with TRBD2 matching over 9 bases. Germline CDR1 reads MNHEY; CDR2 reads SVGAGI. The length of the CDR3 is 15 residues. V lost 5 bases, J lost 9 bases, and 13 bases stayed unmatched. The CDR3 loop is CASSPPGSSGVSQYF. The CDR3 DNA sequence: TGTGCCAGCAGTCCCCCTGGGTCTAGCGGGGTGTCCCAGTACTTC.

This clone was counted a single time. The rearrangement links TRBV11-1 to TRBJ2-1; 7 nucleotides line up with TRBD2. This CDR3 is 15 amino acids long. Looked up from germline, CDR1 is SGHAT and CDR2 is FQDESV (reference sequence). The trim removed 0 bases at V and 7 bases at J, leaving 6 bases unmatched. The CDR3 loop is CASSLAGGPENEQFF. Here the CDR3 DNA reads TGTGCCAGCAGCTTAGCGGGAGGGCCGGAAAATGAGCAGTTCTTC.

The V call is TRBV19, the J call TRBJ1-1; D is undetermined. V lost 1 base to trimming and J lost 4 bases, with 7 bases between them. This CDR3 contains 13 residues. The germline V gene encodes CDR1 LNHDA and CDR2 SQIVND (reference sequence). CDR3 DNA sequence: TGTGCCAGTAGTATAGGTCCGGGCACTGAAGCTTTCTTT. This encodes CASSIGPGTEAFF. Full variable domain (remainder filled in from reference TRBV19 and TRBJ1-1): DGGITQSPKYLFRKEGQNVTLSCEQNLNHDAMYWYRQDPGQGLRLIYYSQIVNDFQKGDIAEGYSVSREKKESFPLTVTSAQKNPTAFYLCASSIGPGTEAFFGQGTRLTVV.

This chain uses TRBV11-2 with TRBJ2-1; the D gene is possibly TRBD1 (6 bases). The CDR3 covers 16 residues. Germline lookup yields CDR1 SGHAT and CDR2 FQNNGV. V was shortened by 5 bases and J by 0 bases, with 14 bases between the two germline ends. CDR3 in DNA: TGTGCCAGCAGCCTACGACAGGACATCTCCTACAATGAGCAGTTCTTC. Encoded protein: CASSLRQDISYNEQFF. The full variable domain, in which reference TRBV11-2 and TRBJ2-1 provide the parts outside the CDR3, is EAGVAQSPRYKIIEKRQSVAFWCNPISGHATLYWYQQILGQGPKLLIQFQNNGVVDDSQLPKDRFSAERLKGVDSTLKIQPAKLEDSAVYLCASSLRQDISYNEQFFGPGTRLTVL.

The V gene is TRBV6-1, the J gene TRBJ1-2, with D maybe TRBD1 (6 bases). Trimming took 1 base from V and 4 from J, leaving 10 bases between them. This CDR3 is built from 14 residues. Looked up from germline, CDR1 is MNHNS and CDR2 is SASEGT. In DNA form, the CDR3 reads TGTGCCAGCAGTGAAGGTGGGGGCGGCTATGGCTACACCTTC. It translates to CASSEGGGGYGYTF.

V gene TRBV15 combines with J gene TRBJ1-2, with D possibly TRBD1 on 5 matching bases. CDR3 size: 14 residues. Germline V CDR1 and CDR2: LNHNV, YYDKDF (reference sequence). V lost 8 bases to trimming and J lost 10 bases, with 23 bases between them. The CDR3 is CATLHRDSTKDYTF. CDR3 sequence (DNA): TGTGCCACCCTACACCGGGACTCAACCAAGGACTACACCTTC.

The chain uses TRBV2 and TRBJ2-5; TRBD1 agrees at 11 bases. The V and J ends lost 6 bases and 4 bases, in that order; junction bases with no gene match: 4. The germline V gene encodes CDR1 SNHLY and CDR2 FYNNEI. The CDR3 loop spans 14 amino acids. DNA of the CDR3: TGTGCCAGCAGGGGGACAGGGGGAGTAGAGACCCAGTACTTC. Amino acid sequence: CASRGTGGVETQYF. The variable domain in full, with the rest retrieved from reference TRBV2 and TRBJ2-5, is EPEVTQTPSHQVTQMGQEVILRCVPISNHLYFYWYRQILGQKVEFLVSFYNNEISEKSEIFDDQFSVERPDGSNFTLKIRSTKLEDSAMYFCASRGTGGVETQYFGPGTRLLVL.

The V gene is TRBV2, the J gene TRBJ1-1; no reliable D call. The CDR3 is made up of 13 amino acids. The germline V and J ends were trimmed by 7 bases and 0 bases, with 9 bases remaining between them. The germline CDR1 and CDR2 sequences are SNHLY and FYNNEI. The CDR3 region is CASTPFMNTEAFF. In DNA, the CDR3 is TGTGCCAGCACCCCGTTCATGAACACTGAAGCTTTCTTT.

In its sample, this clone was seen a few times. V and J are TRBV18 and TRBJ1-5; no reliable D call. This CDR3 region has 15 residues. Trimming shortened V by 4 bases and J by 0 bases, and 10 bases separated the two germline ends. The germline gives CDR1 KGHSH, CDR2 LQKENI. CDR3 in amino acids: CASSLGRNSNQPQHF. DNA for the CDR3: TGTGCCAGCTCACTAGGCAGAAATAGCAATCAGCCCCAGCATTTT.